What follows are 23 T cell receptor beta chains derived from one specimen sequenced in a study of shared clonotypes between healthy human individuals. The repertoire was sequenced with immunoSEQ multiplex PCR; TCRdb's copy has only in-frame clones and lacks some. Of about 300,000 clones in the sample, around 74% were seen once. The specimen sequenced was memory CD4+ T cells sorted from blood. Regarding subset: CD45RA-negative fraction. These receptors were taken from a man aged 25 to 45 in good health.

CDR3 nucleotide sequence: TGTGCCAGCCGACAACTCGTAGCCTACAATGAGCAGTTCTTC. This codes for CASRQLVAYNEQFF. The V gene is TRBV6-5, the J gene TRBJ2-1; no definite D call. The CDR3 extends over 14 amino acids. Germline V CDR1 and CDR2: MNHEY, SVGAGI. Trimming left V 8 bases short and J 2 bases short, with 13 bases between.

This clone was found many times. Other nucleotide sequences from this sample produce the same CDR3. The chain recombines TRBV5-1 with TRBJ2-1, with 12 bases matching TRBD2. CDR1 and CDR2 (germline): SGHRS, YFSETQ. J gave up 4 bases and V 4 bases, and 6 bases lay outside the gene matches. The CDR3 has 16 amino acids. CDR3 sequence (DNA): TGCGCCAGCAGCCTACTAGCGGGAGGAGGGTACAATGAGCAGTTCTTC. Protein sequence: CASSLLAGGGYNEQFF.

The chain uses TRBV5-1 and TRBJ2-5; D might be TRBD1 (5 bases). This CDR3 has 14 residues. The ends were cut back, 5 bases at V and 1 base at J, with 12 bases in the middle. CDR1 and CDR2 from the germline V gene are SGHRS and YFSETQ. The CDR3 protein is CASSNRDSQETQYF. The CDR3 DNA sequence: TGCGCCAGCAGTAACCGAGACAGCCAAGAGACCCAGTACTTC.

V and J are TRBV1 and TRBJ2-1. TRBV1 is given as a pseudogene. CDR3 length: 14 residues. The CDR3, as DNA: TGCACCAGCAGCCAAGACCGCCACGACAATGAGCAGTTCTTC. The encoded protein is CTSSQDRHDNEQFF.

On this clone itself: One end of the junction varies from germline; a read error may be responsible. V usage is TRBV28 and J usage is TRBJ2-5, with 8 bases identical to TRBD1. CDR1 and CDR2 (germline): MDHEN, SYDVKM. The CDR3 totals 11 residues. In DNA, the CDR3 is TGTGCCAGCAGTCTGGACAGGGACCACCACTTC. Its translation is CASSLDRDHHF.

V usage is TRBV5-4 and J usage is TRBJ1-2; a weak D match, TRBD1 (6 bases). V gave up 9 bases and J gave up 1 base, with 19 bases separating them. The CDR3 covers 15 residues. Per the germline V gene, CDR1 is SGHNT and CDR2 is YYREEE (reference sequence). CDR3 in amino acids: CATASPGTYNYGYTF. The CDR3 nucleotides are TGTGCCACAGCAAGTCCCGGGACATATAACTATGGCTACACCTTC.

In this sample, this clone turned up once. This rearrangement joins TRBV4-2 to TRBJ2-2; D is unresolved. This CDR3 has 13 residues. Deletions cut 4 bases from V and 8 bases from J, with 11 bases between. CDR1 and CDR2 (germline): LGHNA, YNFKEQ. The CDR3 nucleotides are TGTGCCAGCAGCCCAGCCCTTACAGGGGAGCTGTTTTTT. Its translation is CASSPALTGELFF.

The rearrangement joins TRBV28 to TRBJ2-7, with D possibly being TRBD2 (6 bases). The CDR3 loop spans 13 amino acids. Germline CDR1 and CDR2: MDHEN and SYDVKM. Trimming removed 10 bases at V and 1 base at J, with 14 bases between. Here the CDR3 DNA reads TGTGCCATAGGGAGGTGGGGGTCCTACGAGCAGTACTTC. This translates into CAIGRWGSYEQYF.

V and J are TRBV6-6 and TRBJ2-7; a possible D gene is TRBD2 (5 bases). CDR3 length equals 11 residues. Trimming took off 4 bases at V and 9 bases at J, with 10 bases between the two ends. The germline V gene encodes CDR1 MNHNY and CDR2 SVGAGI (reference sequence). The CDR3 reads CASSSQRWQYF. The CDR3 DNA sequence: TGTGCCAGCAGTTCACAGCGGTGGCAGTACTTC.

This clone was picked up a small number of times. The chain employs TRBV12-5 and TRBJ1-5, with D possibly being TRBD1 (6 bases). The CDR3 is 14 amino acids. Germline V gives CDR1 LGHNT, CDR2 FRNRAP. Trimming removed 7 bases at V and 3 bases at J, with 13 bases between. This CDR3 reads CASAAQGPNQPQHF. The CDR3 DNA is TGTGCTAGTGCCGCACAGGGCCCCAATCAGCCCCAGCATTTT.

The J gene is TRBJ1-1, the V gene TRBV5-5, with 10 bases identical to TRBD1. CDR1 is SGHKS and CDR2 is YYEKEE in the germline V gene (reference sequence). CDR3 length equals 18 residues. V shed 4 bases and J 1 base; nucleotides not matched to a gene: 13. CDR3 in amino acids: CASSRQGAGVEANTEAFF. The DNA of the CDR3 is TGTGCCAGCAGCCGACAGGGGGCGGGGGTGGAGGCGAACACTGAAGCTTTCTTT.

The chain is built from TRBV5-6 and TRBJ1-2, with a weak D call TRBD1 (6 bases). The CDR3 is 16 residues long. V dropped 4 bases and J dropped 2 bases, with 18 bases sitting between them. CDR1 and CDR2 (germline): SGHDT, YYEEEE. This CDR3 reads CASSVRLGQGNYGYTF. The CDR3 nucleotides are TGTGCCAGCAGCGTCCGTCTGGGCCAGGGGAACTATGGCTACACCTTC.

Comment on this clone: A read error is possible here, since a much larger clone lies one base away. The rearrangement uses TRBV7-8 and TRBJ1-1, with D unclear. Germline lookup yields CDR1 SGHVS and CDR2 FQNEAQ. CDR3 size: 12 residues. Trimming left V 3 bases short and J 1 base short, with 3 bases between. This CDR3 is CASSLENTEAFF. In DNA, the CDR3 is TGTGCCAGCAGCTTGGAGAACACTGAAGCTTTCTTT.

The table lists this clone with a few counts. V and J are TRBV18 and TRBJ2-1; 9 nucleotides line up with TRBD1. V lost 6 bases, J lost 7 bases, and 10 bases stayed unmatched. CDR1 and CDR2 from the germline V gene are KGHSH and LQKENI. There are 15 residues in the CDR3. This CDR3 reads CASSYGQGTGNEQFF. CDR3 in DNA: TGTGCCAGCTCCTACGGACAGGGGACGGGGAATGAGCAGTTCTTC.

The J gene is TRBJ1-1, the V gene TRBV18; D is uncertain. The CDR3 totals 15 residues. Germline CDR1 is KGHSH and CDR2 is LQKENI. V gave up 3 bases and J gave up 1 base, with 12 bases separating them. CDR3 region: CASSPPSEGNTEAFF. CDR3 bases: TGTGCCAGCTCACCTCCGAGCGAAGGGAACACTGAAGCTTTCTTT.

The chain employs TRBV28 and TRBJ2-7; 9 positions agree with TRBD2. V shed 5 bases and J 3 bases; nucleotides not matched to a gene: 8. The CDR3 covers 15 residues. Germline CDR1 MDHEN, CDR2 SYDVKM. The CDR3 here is CASSLAGTSNYEQYF. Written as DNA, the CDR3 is TGTGCCAGCAGTCTCGCCGGGACTAGCAACTACGAGCAGTACTTC.

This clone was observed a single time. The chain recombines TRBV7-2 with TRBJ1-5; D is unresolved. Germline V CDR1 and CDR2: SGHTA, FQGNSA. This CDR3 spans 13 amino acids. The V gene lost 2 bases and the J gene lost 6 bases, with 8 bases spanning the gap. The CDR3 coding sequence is TGTGCCAGCAGCTTACGGGGAGGTCAGCCCCAGCATTTT. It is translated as CASSLRGGQPQHF.

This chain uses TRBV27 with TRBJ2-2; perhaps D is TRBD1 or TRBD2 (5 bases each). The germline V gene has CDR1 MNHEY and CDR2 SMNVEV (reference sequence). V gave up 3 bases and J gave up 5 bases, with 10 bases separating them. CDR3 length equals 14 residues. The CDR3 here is CASSFRGPTGELFF. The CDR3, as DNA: TGTGCCAGCAGTTTCCGGGGCCCTACCGGGGAGCTGTTTTTT.

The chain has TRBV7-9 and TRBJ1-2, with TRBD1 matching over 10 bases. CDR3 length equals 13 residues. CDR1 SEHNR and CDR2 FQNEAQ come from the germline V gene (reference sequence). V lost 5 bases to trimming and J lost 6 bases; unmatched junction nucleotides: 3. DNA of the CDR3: TGTGCCAGCAGCCCGACAGGGGGCCATGGCTACACCTTC. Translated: CASSPTGGHGYTF.

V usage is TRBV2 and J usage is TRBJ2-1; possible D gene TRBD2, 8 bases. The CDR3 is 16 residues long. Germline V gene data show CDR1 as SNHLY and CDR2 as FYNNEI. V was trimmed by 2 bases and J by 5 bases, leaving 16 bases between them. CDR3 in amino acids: CASSERGREANNEQFF. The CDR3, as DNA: TGTGCCAGCAGTGAAAGGGGGCGGGAGGCCAACAATGAGCAGTTCTTC.

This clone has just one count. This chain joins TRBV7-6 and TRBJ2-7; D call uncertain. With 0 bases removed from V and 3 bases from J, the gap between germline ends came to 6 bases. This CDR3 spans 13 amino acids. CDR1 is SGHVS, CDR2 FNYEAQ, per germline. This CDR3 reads CASSLAGNYEQYF. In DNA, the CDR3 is TGTGCCAGCAGCTTAGCGGGAAACTACGAGCAGTACTTC.

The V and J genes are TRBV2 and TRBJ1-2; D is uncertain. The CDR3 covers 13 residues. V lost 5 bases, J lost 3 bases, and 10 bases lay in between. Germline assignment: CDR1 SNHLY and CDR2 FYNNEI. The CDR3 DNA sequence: TGTGCCAGCAGTCGAAACGGCGACTATGGCTACACCTTC. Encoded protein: CASSRNGDYGYTF.

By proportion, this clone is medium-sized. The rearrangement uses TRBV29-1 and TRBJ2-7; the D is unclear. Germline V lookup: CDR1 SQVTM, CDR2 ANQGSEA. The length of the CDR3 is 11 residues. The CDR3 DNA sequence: TGCAGTTTCCCACCGGGCCTTGTAAATTACTTC. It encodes CSFPPGLVNYF.